These T cell receptor beta chains were read from a single sample in a study of blood T cell repertoires in COVID-19. Data came from immunoSEQ multiplex PCR; TCRdb stores just in-frame clones and leaves some out. The data contain fewer than 350,000 clones, 86% of them seen just once; the ten biggest clones take up around 12%. The sample comprised peripheral blood. These receptors all stem from a woman in her 70s with COVID-19, enrolled during active disease. CDR3s include the opening cysteine and the closing phenylalanine or tryptophan. Each record gives: V gene, J gene, CDR3 protein.

V gene: TRBV6-5
J gene: TRBJ2-1
CDR3 protein: CASSYSIREGQFF

V gene: TRBV7-2
J gene: TRBJ2-7
CDR3 protein: CASSLAGGTATYEQYF

V gene: TRBV3-1/TRBV3-2
J gene: TRBJ2-5
CDR3 protein: CASSQDLPSAIKETQYF

V gene: TRBV5-1
J gene: TRBJ2-1
CDR3 protein: CASSPTVISYNEQFF

V gene: TRBV5-1
J gene: TRBJ2-7
CDR3 protein: CASSLEASGGYEQYF

V gene: TRBV6-1
J gene: TRBJ1-6
CDR3 protein: CASSGGTGASSYNSPLHF

V gene: TRBV29-1
J gene: TRBJ1-2
CDR3 protein: CSVVGGWAPYGYTF

V gene: TRBV27
J gene: TRBJ1-2
CDR3 protein: CASSPQSTGGRGYTF

V gene: TRBV6-6
J gene: TRBJ2-1
CDR3 protein: CASSYPTAYSYNEQFF

V gene: TRBV29-1
J gene: TRBJ1-1
CDR3 protein: CSAQKGTGELNTEAFF

V gene: TRBV6-1
J gene: TRBJ2-3
CDR3 protein: CASSRQGTDTQYF

V gene: TRBV5-6
J gene: TRBJ1-2
CDR3 protein: CASSLASEQGGCTF

V gene: TRBV9
J gene: TRBJ2-3
CDR3 protein: CASSVGGVTDTQYF